This is a list of T cell receptor beta chains from one sample in a study of cytomegalovirus exposure and HLA in healthy donors. This table comes from immunoSEQ multiplex PCR, and its TCRdb copy is limited to in-frame clones, with some not included. Among 150,000 or so clones listed, roughly four fifths were seen once. The sample taken for sequencing was PBMCs. Receptors originate from a man younger than 45 in good health and CMV-seropositive. The CDR3 runs from the conserved cysteine through the conserved F or W. The D gene is left open where the match is weak. Clone size is shown for a subset of rows, as once, few, many or a class of expanded clone.

D gene: .; V gene: TRBV6-5; clone size: once; J gene: TRBJ1-2; CDR3 DNA: TGTGCCAGCAGTTACTCGCTGGCCCCGGGTGGCTACACCTTC; CDR3 protein: CASSYSLAPGGYTF
D gene: TRBD2; V gene: TRBV7-2; clone size: .; J gene: TRBJ2-7; CDR3 DNA: TGTGCCAGCAGCTTAGGAGCGGGAGGCGGGGAGCAGTACTTC; CDR3 protein: CASSLGAGGGEQYF
D gene: .; V gene: TRBV2; clone size: .; J gene: TRBJ2-4; CDR3 DNA: TGTGCCAGCAGTGATGGGTTTACAGCGGGAGCCAAAAACATTCAGTACTTC; CDR3 protein: CASSDGFTAGAKNIQYF
D gene: TRBD1; V gene: TRBV10-3; clone size: .; J gene: TRBJ1-1; CDR3 DNA: TGTGCCATTTCCTCGACAGGGTGGACTGAAGCTTTCTTT; CDR3 protein: CAISSTGWTEAFF
D gene: .; V gene: TRBV5-1; clone size: once; J gene: TRBJ2-5; CDR3 DNA: TGCGCCAGCAGCTCCAATCAAGAGACCCAGTACTTC; CDR3 protein: CASSSNQETQYF
D gene: .; V gene: TRBV27; clone size: .; J gene: TRBJ1-1; CDR3 DNA: TGTGCCAGCACCAACGGGAGGACTGAAGCTTTCTTT; CDR3 protein: CASTNGRTEAFF
D gene: TRBD2; V gene: TRBV6-4; clone size: .; J gene: TRBJ2-3; CDR3 DNA: TGTGCCAGCAGTGAGGCGGGGGGGACAGATACGCAGTATTTT; CDR3 protein: CASSEAGGTDTQYF
D gene: TRBD1; V gene: TRBV5-1; clone size: .; J gene: TRBJ1-2; CDR3 DNA: TGCGCCAGCAGCCTTGGACAGGGGGCGCTTAGCTATGGCTACACCTTC; CDR3 protein: CASSLGQGALSYGYTF
D gene: .; V gene: TRBV7-2; clone size: .; J gene: TRBJ2-7; CDR3 DNA: TGTGCCAGCAGCTGGAGGAGCGACGAGCAGTACTTC; CDR3 protein: CASSWRSDEQYF
D gene: TRBD1; V gene: TRBV7-6; clone size: .; J gene: TRBJ2-7; CDR3 DNA: TGTGCCAGCAGCCCGAGGACAGGGTGGGACGAGCAGTACTTC; CDR3 protein: CASSPRTGWDEQYF
D gene: TRBD2; V gene: TRBV11-2; clone size: .; J gene: TRBJ2-3; CDR3 DNA: TGTGCCAGCAGGCCGGGCGGGGGGGTAACAGATACGCAGTATTTT; CDR3 protein: CASRPGGGVTDTQYF
D gene: .; V gene: TRBV5-1; clone size: few; J gene: TRBJ1-1; CDR3 DNA: TGCGCCAGCAGCCTTTCACAGGGAACTGAAGCTTTCTTT; CDR3 protein: CASSLSQGTEAFF
D gene: TRBD1; V gene: TRBV6-6; clone size: few; J gene: TRBJ1-4; CDR3 DNA: TGTGCCAGCAGTTTACCGACAGGGGGCAGTGAAAAACTGTTTTTT; CDR3 protein: CASSLPTGGSEKLFF
D gene: .; V gene: TRBV25-1; clone size: .; J gene: TRBJ2-1; CDR3 DNA: TGTGCCAGCTCTCGGGGGAGTAACTACAATGAGCAGTTCTTC; CDR3 protein: CASSRGSNYNEQFF
D gene: TRBD2; V gene: TRBV5-6; clone size: .; J gene: TRBJ2-3; CDR3 DNA: TGTGCCAGCAGCTTGGTTAGCGGGAGCGCAGATACGCAGTATTTT; CDR3 protein: CASSLVSGSADTQYF
D gene: .; V gene: TRBV10-1; clone size: .; J gene: TRBJ2-2; CDR3 DNA: TGCGCCAGCAGCGTCGCGAACACCGGGGAGCTGTTTTTT; CDR3 protein: CASSVANTGELFF
D gene: TRBD2; V gene: TRBV6-1; clone size: .; J gene: TRBJ2-1; CDR3 DNA: TGTGCCAGCAGGCAGCGGGGCGGGCGGGGCAATGAGCAGTTCTTC; CDR3 protein: CASRQRGGRGNEQFF
D gene: .; V gene: TRBV18; clone size: .; J gene: TRBJ1-1; CDR3 DNA: TGTGCCAGCTCAGGTCTAGGCAGGGAGAACACTGAAGCTTTCTTT; CDR3 protein: CASSGLGRENTEAFF
D gene: .; V gene: TRBV30; clone size: .; J gene: TRBJ2-7; CDR3 DNA: TGTGCCTGGAGCGTCCGGGACTCCTACGAGCAGTACTTC; CDR3 protein: CAWSVRDSYEQYF
D gene: TRBD2; V gene: TRBV6-5; clone size: .; J gene: TRBJ2-1; CDR3 DNA: TGTGCCAGCAGTTACACCGGACTAGCGGGAGGGAATGAGCAGTTCTTC; CDR3 protein: CASSYTGLAGGNEQFF
D gene: .; V gene: TRBV6-1; clone size: .; J gene: TRBJ2-1; CDR3 DNA: TGTGCCAGCAGTCGAACTAGCGAGCAGTTCTTC; CDR3 protein: CASSRTSEQFF
D gene: .; V gene: TRBV7-8; clone size: few; J gene: TRBJ2-3; CDR3 DNA: TGTGCCAGCAGCCCACGAGGAAGTGTTAGCGCAGATACGCAGTATTTT; CDR3 protein: CASSPRGSVSADTQYF
D gene: TRBD1; V gene: TRBV6-5; clone size: .; J gene: TRBJ2-1; CDR3 DNA: TGTGCCAGCAGTCACACAGGGGGACCCTACAATGAGCAGTTCTTC; CDR3 protein: CASSHTGGPYNEQFF
D gene: TRBD1; V gene: TRBV30; clone size: .; J gene: TRBJ2-1; CDR3 DNA: TGTGCCTGGACGACACAGGGGAGTTACAATGAGCAGTTCTTC; CDR3 protein: CAWTTQGSYNEQFF
D gene: TRBD2; V gene: TRBV28; clone size: once; J gene: TRBJ2-2; CDR3 DNA: TGTGCCAGCAGTTTATGGGGACTAGCGGGGAGGCCCGGGGAGCTGTTTTTT; CDR3 protein: CASSLWGLAGRPGELFF
D gene: TRBD2; V gene: TRBV11-2; clone size: few; J gene: TRBJ2-1; CDR3 DNA: TGTGCCAGCGGAGCGGGGGGTATCTACAATGAGCAGTTCTTC; CDR3 protein: CASGAGGIYNEQFF
D gene: .; V gene: TRBV19; clone size: .; J gene: TRBJ2-6; CDR3 DNA: TGTGCCAGTAGTATAGTACTGTCTGGGGCCAACGGCCTGACTTTC; CDR3 protein: CASSIVLSGANGLTF
D gene: TRBD2; V gene: TRBV4-3; clone size: .; J gene: TRBJ2-7; CDR3 DNA: TGCGCCAGCAGCCAAGCAGCGGGGGCCGGCGAATACGAGCAGTACTTC; CDR3 protein: CASSQAAGAGEYEQYF
D gene: .; V gene: TRBV15; clone size: .; J gene: TRBJ2-1; CDR3 DNA: TGTGCCACCAGCAAGGGGGAGGGCCGAGTGGATGAGCAGTTCTTC; CDR3 protein: CATSKGEGRVDEQFF
D gene: .; V gene: TRBV5-4; clone size: few; J gene: TRBJ2-2; CDR3 DNA: TGTGCCAGCAGCTTGGCCTCGGACTCGCACACCGGGGAGCTGTTTTTT; CDR3 protein: CASSLASDSHTGELFF
D gene: TRBD1; V gene: TRBV7-9; clone size: .; J gene: TRBJ2-2; CDR3 DNA: TGTTCCAGCAGCTCTTACCCCTCTGCTCGACAGGGGAACACCGGGGAGCTGTTTTTT; CDR3 protein: CSSSSYPSARQGNTGELFF
D gene: .; V gene: TRBV19; clone size: .; J gene: TRBJ2-2; CDR3 DNA: TGTGCCAGTAGTCCCACCCCGGGCGGGACCGGGGAGCTGTTTTTT; CDR3 protein: CASSPTPGGTGELFF
D gene: .; V gene: TRBV9; clone size: .; J gene: TRBJ2-1; CDR3 DNA: TGTGCCAGCAGCGTAAGATCACCATTCGGGGGAGTAAAGGGGAAGTCCTACAATGAGCAGTTCTTC; CDR3 protein: CASSVRSPFGGVKGKSYNEQFF
D gene: .; V gene: TRBV7-9; clone size: once; J gene: TRBJ2-7; CDR3 DNA: TGTGCCAGCAGGAACCAGGGCTACGAGCAGTACTTC; CDR3 protein: CASRNQGYEQYF
D gene: .; V gene: TRBV2; clone size: few; J gene: TRBJ2-7; CDR3 DNA: TGTGCCAGCACCGGGTCGGGGGTCTCCTACGAGCAGTACTTC; CDR3 protein: CASTGSGVSYEQYF
D gene: .; V gene: TRBV5-5; clone size: .; J gene: TRBJ1-5; CDR3 DNA: TGTGCCAGCAGCTGGGACAACTATCAGCCCCAGCATTTT; CDR3 protein: CASSWDNYQPQHF
D gene: .; V gene: TRBV5-1; clone size: .; J gene: TRBJ2-7; CDR3 DNA: TGCGCCAGCAGCTTGGCCAGGGGTCACTACGAGCAGTACTTC; CDR3 protein: CASSLARGHYEQYF
D gene: TRBD1; V gene: TRBV5-6; clone size: .; J gene: TRBJ2-1; CDR3 DNA: TGTGCCAGCAGCTTGGGGCGGACAGGGAAAGATGAGCAGTTCTTC; CDR3 protein: CASSLGRTGKDEQFF
D gene: TRBD2; V gene: TRBV6-5; clone size: .; J gene: TRBJ2-2; CDR3 DNA: TGTGCCAGCAGTTCCCCGGGGGGGAACACCGGGGAGCTGTTTTTT; CDR3 protein: CASSSPGGNTGELFF
D gene: .; V gene: TRBV28; clone size: .; J gene: TRBJ2-7; CDR3 DNA: TGTGCCAGCAGTTTAGGGGGGGACCCGGGGGGCCCCTACGAGCAGTACTTC; CDR3 protein: CASSLGGDPGGPYEQYF
D gene: .; V gene: TRBV4-1; clone size: .; J gene: TRBJ2-7; CDR3 DNA: TGCGCCAGCAGCCCGTGGACAAGGGCCTACGAGCAGTACTTC; CDR3 protein: CASSPWTRAYEQYF
D gene: .; V gene: TRBV27; clone size: .; J gene: TRBJ2-7; CDR3 DNA: TGTGCCAGCAGTACTCAACAGGGTCACGAGCAGTACTTC; CDR3 protein: CASSTQQGHEQYF
D gene: TRBD2; V gene: TRBV7-2; clone size: .; J gene: TRBJ2-1; CDR3 DNA: TGTGCCAGCAGCCCGTTCGGGGGGGGCTACTACAATGAGCAGTTCTTC; CDR3 protein: CASSPFGGGYYNEQFF
D gene: .; V gene: TRBV2; clone size: .; J gene: TRBJ1-5; CDR3 DNA: TGTGCCAGCAGTGAAGGAACAACTACGGAACAGCCCCAGCATTTT; CDR3 protein: CASSEGTTTEQPQHF
D gene: .; V gene: TRBV9; clone size: .; J gene: TRBJ2-4; CDR3 DNA: TGTGCCAGCAGCGTTCAGGATTCCAAAAACATTCAGTACTTC; CDR3 protein: CASSVQDSKNIQYF
D gene: .; V gene: TRBV27; clone size: .; J gene: TRBJ2-1; CDR3 DNA: TGTGCCAGCATCTATAGGGGATCCCAGTTCTTC; CDR3 protein: CASIYRGSQFF
D gene: TRBD2; V gene: TRBV2; clone size: .; J gene: TRBJ2-7; CDR3 DNA: TGTGCCAGCTCCGGACTAGCGGGAGTCAATAACGAGCAGTACTTC; CDR3 protein: CASSGLAGVNNEQYF
D gene: TRBD1; V gene: TRBV9; clone size: .; J gene: TRBJ2-7; CDR3 DNA: TGTGCCAGCAGCCCAAGAGGACAGGCCGACTACGAGCAGTACTTC; CDR3 protein: CASSPRGQADYEQYF
D gene: TRBD2; V gene: TRBV9; clone size: .; J gene: TRBJ2-2; CDR3 DNA: TGTGCCAGCAGCGTAACAGCGGGGGCCGGCACCGGGGAGCTGTTTTTT; CDR3 protein: CASSVTAGAGTGELFF
D gene: TRBD2; V gene: TRBV4-1; clone size: .; J gene: TRBJ2-7; CDR3 DNA: TGCGCCAGCAGCCAAAACCCTAGCGGGCGGACCTACGAGCAGTACTTC; CDR3 protein: CASSQNPSGRTYEQYF